This note documents a single TCR beta chain sequence. The clone's antigen remains unknown. Nothing much larger sits one base from this clone, and base qualities are not available. CD8 naive samples were CD45RO-negative cells positively selected for CCR7, giving a CD45RA+CCR7+ population that excluded TemRA cells. Donors were healthy HIV-negative adults with no recently reported acute infections or vaccinations. Every donor was a Caucasian adult living in Nashville, Tennessee, USA. Blood was obtained by leukapheresis, after which PBMCs were separated by Ficoll-Histopaque density gradient centrifugation and cryopreserved in liquid nitrogen vapor phase. Analytical flow cytometry was used to check the purity and quantity of every magnetically sorted T cell population. Each sorted fraction had its genomic DNA isolated and then quantified by UV absorbance on a Nanodrop 2000c. Trimming costs V 1 base and J 5 bases, and their ends lie 16 bases apart. The CDR3 runs 15 residues from the cysteine to the phenylalanine. Only the CDR3 DNA is retained, 45 bases long and in frame from the first base. CDR1 SGHNT and CDR2 YYREEE are derived from the germline V gene (reference sequence).

This sample is part of a study of shared clonotypes between healthy human individuals (dated by TCRdb to 2018 to 2020). Looking at the study overall: The cohort included three men and a couple of women between 18 and 49 years of age. For each donor, three plates each were used for CD4 naive and CD4 memory, two plates were used for CD8 naive, and one plate was used for CD8 memory. The study deeply sequenced blood TCR repertoires of about 5 healthy adults to estimate repertoire size and the extent of clonotype sharing between individuals. Different laboratories and diverse techniques were used to prepare libraries and sequence TCR repertoires, to increase sequencing depth and limit assay-specific biases. Each donor's leukapheresis produced roughly between about 0.8 and 8.9 billion PBMCs.

TCR CDR3 regions were amplified from genomic DNA by multiplex PCR using the deep immunoSEQ assay. Extracted genomic DNA from each cell subset was spread evenly across all wells of several immunoSEQ 96-well plates, with each plate serving as a replicate. For sorted subsets, each replicate PCR was loaded with roughly 200 ng genomic DNA, equivalent to about 30,000 T cell genomes. The purified libraries were quantified using a Qubit 3.0 fluorometer, sized with a Bioanalyzer 2100, and then quantified again using the KAPA Library Quantification kit. Every immunoSEQ 96-well plate was sequenced on a separate single-read 150-cycle Illumina NextSeq 550 flow cell. The authors' pipeline ran thus. Because only junctional sequences without quality scores were contained in the immunoSEQ output, filtering matching that applied to full-length reads could not be performed. Sequences were annotated with PyIR, a Python wrapper for IgBLAST v1.9, using IMGT germline references to assign V/J genes and CDR3. Reads with weak V/J assignments (E-value above 1e-6), missing CDR3, stop codons, out-of-frame junctions, or ambiguous translated residues were removed. V3J clonotypes were defined as sequences sharing the same inferred V gene, J gene, and CDR3 amino acid sequence. Percentage overlap between repertoires was calculated by dividing the number of shared unique clonotypes by the size of the smaller repertoire. Richness of each repertoire was evaluated using RTK rarefaction, the Chao1 estimator, and Recon v2.1 estimates of unobserved clonotypes. Generation probabilities for all TCRbeta clonotypes obtained by the gDNA method from a handful of donors were computed using OLGA. Sourced from immuneACCESS, this table was stored by TCRdb with only in-frame sequences that have V and J called. A share of the clones is absent; for the studies checked, an unresolved V gene accounts for under half, and the remainder has no known explanation. Clone size and the V and J calls come from that table; the DNA yielded D and trimming. The sample table holds nearly 2 million clones, of which about 95% were seen once. The ten largest clones add up to 1% to 1.5% of the sample.

Study-level results and caveats: Sharing across a handful of donors was observed for about 5% of naive CD4, less than 4% of naive CD8, 2% to 2.5% of memory CD4, and roughly 0.4% of memory CD8 clonotypes. Based on pairwise subsampling, the degree of clonotype sharing among donors was expected to be affected by sequencing depth. Even with the large sequencing depth, rarefaction of the sorted-subset datasets indicated that sequencing was incomplete. Sampling was limited to blood, and TCR repertoires in tissue likely differ from TCR repertoires in blood. Larger estimated clonotype richness was generally found for naive subsets than for memory subsets. The small number of donors limited the genetic and exposure-history diversity represented. Compared with non-shared clonotypes, the clonotypes found in all four sorted-subset donors had higher generation probabilities.

This receptor was identified in a man aged 18 to 30 in good health. The rearrangement joined TRBV5-4 to TRBJ2-7; the D gene may be TRBD1 or TRBD2, since each aligns over 6 bases. The source material was naive CD8+ T cells sorted from blood. The cell subset or site tag for this specimen amounts to: CD45RA+CCR7+. DNA sequence: TGTGCCAGCAGCTTGTTAACGGGGGCTGGGGACGAGCAGTACTTC. This yields the protein CASSLLTGAGDEQYF.